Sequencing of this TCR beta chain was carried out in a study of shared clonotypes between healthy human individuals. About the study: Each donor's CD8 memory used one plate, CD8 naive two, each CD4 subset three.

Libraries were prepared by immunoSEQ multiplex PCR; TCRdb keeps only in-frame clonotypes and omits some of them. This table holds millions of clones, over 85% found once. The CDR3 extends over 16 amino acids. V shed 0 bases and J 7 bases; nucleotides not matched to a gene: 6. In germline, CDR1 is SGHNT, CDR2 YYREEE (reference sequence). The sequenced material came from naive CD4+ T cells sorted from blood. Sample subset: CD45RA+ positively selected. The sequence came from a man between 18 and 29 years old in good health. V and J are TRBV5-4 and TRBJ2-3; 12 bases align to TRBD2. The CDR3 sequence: CASSLGGLAGSYTQYF. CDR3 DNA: TGTGCCAGCAGCTTGGGGGGACTAGCGGGTTCCTATACGCAGTATTTT.